The T cell receptor beta chain described here comes from a study of T cell responses to AZD1222 COVID-19 vaccine. Overall study results and limits: Seropositive status at baseline applied to only 6 or 7 AZD1222 recipients.

Regarding this clone: Its antigen is still unknown.

Measured with immunoSEQ multiplex PCR; TCRdb has only the in-frame clones, and not every one. The sample consists of tens of thousands of clones, approximately 80% of them appearing once. Sequencing was performed on peripheral blood, taken on day 0 of AZD1222 vaccination. The clonotype comes from an adult in good health.

CDR3 sequence (DNA): TGTGCCAGCAGTGAGATTGGTGGTAGGGGGTTTTTGCCCCAGCATTTT. Translated: CASSEIGGRGFLPQHF. The chain couples TRBV2 to TRBJ1-5; possible D gene TRBD1, 6 bases. This CDR3 is 16 amino acids long. V was clipped by 3 bases and J by 9 bases, with 21 bases between them. Looked up from germline, CDR1 is SNHLY and CDR2 is FYNNEI.